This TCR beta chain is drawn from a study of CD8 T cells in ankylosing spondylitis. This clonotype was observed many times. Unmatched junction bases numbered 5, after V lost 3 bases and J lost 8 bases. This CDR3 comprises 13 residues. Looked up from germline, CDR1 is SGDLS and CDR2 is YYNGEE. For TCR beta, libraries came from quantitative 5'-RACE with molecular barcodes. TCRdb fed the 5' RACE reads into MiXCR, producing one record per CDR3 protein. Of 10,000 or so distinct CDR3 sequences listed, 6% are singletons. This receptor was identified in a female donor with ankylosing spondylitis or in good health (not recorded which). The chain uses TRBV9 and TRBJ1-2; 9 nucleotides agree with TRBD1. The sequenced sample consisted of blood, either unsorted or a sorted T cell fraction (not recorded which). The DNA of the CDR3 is TGTGCCAGCAGCGCTGGGACAGGGCGGGGCTACACCTTC. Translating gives CASSAGTGRGYTF. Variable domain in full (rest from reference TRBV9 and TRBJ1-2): DSGVTQTPKHLITATGQRVTLRCSPRSGDLSVYWYQQSLDQGLQFLIQYYNGEERAKGNILERFSAQQFPDLHSELNLSSLELGDSALYFCASSAGTGRGYTFGSGTRLTVV.